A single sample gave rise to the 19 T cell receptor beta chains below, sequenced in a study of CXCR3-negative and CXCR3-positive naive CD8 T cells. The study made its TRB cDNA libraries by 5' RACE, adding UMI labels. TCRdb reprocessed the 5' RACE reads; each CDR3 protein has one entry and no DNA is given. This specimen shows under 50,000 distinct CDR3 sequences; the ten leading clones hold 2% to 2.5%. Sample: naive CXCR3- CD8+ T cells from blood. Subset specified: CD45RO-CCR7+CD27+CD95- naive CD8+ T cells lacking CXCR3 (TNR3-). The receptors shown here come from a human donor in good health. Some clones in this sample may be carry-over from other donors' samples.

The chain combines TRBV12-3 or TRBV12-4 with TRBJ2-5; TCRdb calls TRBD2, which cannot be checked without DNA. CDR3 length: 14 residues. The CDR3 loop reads CASSPDYLQETQYF.

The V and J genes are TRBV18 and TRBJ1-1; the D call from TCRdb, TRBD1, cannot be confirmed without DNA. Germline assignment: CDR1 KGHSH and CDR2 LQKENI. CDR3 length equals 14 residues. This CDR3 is CASSRATGLGEAFF.

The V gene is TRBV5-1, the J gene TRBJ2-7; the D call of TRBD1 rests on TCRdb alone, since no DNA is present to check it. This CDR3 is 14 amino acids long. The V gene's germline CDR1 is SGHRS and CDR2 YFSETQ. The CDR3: CASGGGIQLSEQYF.

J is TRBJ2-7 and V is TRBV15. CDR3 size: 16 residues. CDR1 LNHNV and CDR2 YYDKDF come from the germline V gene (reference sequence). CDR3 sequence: CATSRDLERPPSEQYF.

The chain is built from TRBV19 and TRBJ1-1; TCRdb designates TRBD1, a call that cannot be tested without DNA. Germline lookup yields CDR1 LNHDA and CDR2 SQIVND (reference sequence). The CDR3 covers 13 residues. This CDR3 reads CASSIWGAGEAFF.

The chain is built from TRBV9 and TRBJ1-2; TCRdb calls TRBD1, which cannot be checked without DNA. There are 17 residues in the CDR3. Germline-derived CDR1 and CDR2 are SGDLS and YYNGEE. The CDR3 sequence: CASSTREGVEILDGYTF.

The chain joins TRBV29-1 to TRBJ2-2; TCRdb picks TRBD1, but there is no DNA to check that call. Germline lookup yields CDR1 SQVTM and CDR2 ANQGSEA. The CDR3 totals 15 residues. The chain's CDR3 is CSAEVTGPNTGELFF.

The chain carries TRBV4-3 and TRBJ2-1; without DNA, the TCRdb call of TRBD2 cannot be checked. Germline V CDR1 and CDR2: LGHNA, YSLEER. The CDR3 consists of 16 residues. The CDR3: CASSQGTSGSYDEQFF.

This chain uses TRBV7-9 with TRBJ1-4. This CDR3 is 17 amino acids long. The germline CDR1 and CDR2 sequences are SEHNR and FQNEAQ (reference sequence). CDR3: CASSLDFGTLAYEKLFF. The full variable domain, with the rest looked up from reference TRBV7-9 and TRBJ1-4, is DTGVSQNPRHKITKRGQNVTFRCDPISEHNRLYWYRQTLGQGPEFLTYFQNEAQLEKSRLLSDRFSAERPKGSFSTLEIQRTEQGDSAMYLCASSLDFGTLAYEKLFFGSGTQLSVL.

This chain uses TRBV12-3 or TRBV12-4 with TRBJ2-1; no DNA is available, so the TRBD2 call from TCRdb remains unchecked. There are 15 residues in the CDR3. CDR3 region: CASSVTSGVNNEQFF.

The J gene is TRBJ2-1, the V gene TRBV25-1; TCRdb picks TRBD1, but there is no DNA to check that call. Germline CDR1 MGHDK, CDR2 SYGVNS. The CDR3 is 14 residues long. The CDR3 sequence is CASRAPGPYNEQFF.

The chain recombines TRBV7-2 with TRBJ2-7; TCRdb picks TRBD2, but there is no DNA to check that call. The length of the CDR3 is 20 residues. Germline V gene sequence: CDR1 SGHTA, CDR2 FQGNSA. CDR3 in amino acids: CASSLRSFLGTSGGPHEQYF.

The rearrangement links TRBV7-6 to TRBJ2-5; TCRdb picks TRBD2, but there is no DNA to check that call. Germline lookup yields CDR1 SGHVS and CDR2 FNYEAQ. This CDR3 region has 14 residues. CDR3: CASSTYGWEETQYF.

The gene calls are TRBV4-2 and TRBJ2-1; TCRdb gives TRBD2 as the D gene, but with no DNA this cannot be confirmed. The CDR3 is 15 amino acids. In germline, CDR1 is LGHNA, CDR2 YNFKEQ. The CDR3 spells CASSPGTSHSDEQFF.

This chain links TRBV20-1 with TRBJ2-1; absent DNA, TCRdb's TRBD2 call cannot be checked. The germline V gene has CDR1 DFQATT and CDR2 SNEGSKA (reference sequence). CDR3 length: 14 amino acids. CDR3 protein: CSAVTSGDYNEQFF.

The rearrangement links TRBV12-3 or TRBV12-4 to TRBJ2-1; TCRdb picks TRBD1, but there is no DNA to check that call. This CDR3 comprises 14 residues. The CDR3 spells CASSPGQGINEQFF.

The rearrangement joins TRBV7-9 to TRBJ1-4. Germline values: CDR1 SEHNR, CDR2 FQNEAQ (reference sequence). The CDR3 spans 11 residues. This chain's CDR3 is CASRLNEKLFF.

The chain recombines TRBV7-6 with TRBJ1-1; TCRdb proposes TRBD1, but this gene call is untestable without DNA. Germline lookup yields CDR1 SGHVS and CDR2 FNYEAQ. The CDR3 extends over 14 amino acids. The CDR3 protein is CASSTVGDSLSKFF. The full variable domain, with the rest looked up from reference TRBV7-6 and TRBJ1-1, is GAGVSQSPRYKVTKRGQDVALRCDPISGHVSLYWYRQALGQGPEFLTYFNYEAQQDKSGLPNDRFSAERPEGSISTLTIQRTEQRDSAMYRCASSTVGDSLSKFFGQGTRLTVV.

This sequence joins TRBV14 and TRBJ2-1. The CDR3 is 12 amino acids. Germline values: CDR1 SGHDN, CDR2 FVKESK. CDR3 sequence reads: CASSQVIRDQFF.